The entry below describes one T cell receptor (beta chain). Its antigen is currently unknown. This entry comes from a study of cytomegalovirus exposure and HLA in healthy donors. Study conclusions and caveats: Most TCR sequences showed up rarely, but some public TCRs showed up in many donors.

The study ran its PCR with 60 Vbeta and 13 Jbeta primers. TCRdb's table, derived via immunoSEQ multiplex PCR, lists solely in-frame clones and lacks some. Of around 110,000 clones in the sample, 65% to 75% were seen once. The sequence derives from a man aged 25 to 40 in good health and CMV-seropositive. The specimen sequenced was PBMCs.

In nucleotides, the CDR3 is TGCAGATCACTAACGGAGTATGGCTACACCTTC. Encoded protein: CRSLTEYGYTF. The genes are TRBV20-1 and TRBJ1-2; the D is unclear. Germline-derived CDR1 and CDR2 are DFQATT and SNEGSKA (reference sequence). The CDR3 is 11 amino acids.